Listed here are 10 T cell receptor beta chains from one sample, sequenced in a study of cytomegalovirus exposure and HLA in healthy donors (dated by TCRdb to 2016 to 2017). The method behind the library was the immunoSEQ multiplex PCR assay. As stored in TCRdb, this immuneACCESS dataset retains in-frame rearrangements with V and J assigned. A fraction of the clones does not appear; measured against another copy, unresolved V genes explain less than half of the discrepancy, and the remainder lacks a known reason. The sample contains roughly 250,000 clones, about 87% of them found a single time. Clones ranked in the top ten supply roughly 2.5% of the sample. Sequences were obtained from PBMCs. These receptors were collected from a man aged 18 to 35 in good health and CMV-seronegative.

Turning to this clone: No DNA is shown, since the ends of the CDR3 on it are uncertain; the CDR3 is the one TCRdb lists. J is TRBJ2-7 and V is TRBV7-2; no DNA check was done on the table's D call, TRBD2. Germline assignment: CDR1 SGHTA and CDR2 FQGNSA. The CDR3 has 14 residues if both end residues are counted. CDR3 sequence reads: CASSLGTFGSGQYF.

CDR3 coding DNA: TGTGCCAGCAGCTTAGCAGGTGGGACAGGGGTCTACGAGCAGTACTTC. This encodes CASSLAGGTGVYEQYF. V usage is TRBV11-2 and J usage is TRBJ2-7, with 10 positions matching TRBD1. CDR1 and CDR2 from the germline V gene are SGHAT and FQNNGV. CDR3 length: 16 residues. V shed 1 base, J shed 3 bases, and the junction held 6 bases outside the gene matches.

CDR3 in DNA: TGTGCCAGCAGCTTAGTGGACGGGGGCAATCAGCCCCAGCATTTT. Translating it yields CASSLVDGGNQPQHF. V is TRBV7-2 and J is TRBJ1-5, with D unclear. The germline CDR1 and CDR2 sequences are SGHTA and FQGNSA. The CDR3 loop spans 15 amino acids. Between the trimmed V and J ends, which lost 1 base and 2 bases, there was a span of 9 bases.

V gene TRBV15 combines with J gene TRBJ1-1; D call uncertain. V lost 5 bases and J lost 2, with 9 bases in between. In germline, CDR1 is LNHNV, CDR2 YYDKDF (reference sequence). This CDR3 contains 13 residues. The CDR3 sequence is CATSASLNTEAFF. CDR3 nucleotides: TGTGCCACCAGCGCCAGTCTTAACACTGAAGCTTTCTTT.

The CDR3 region is CASSSSVGYGYTF. In nucleotides, the CDR3 is TGTGCCAGCAGCTCCTCTGTCGGCTATGGCTACACCTTC. The V and J genes are TRBV5-5 and TRBJ1-2; no firm D call. V was shortened by 3 bases and J by 4 bases, with 10 bases between the two germline ends. The CDR3 is 13 residues long. Germline CDR1 is SGHKS and CDR2 is YYEKEE (reference sequence).

This rearrangement joins TRBV19 to TRBJ1-5, with TRBD1 matching over 7 bases. CDR1 is LNHDA, CDR2 SQIVND, per germline (reference sequence). Losses at the gene ends were 0 bases for V and 4 bases for J; bases not matched to a gene: 3. This CDR3 has 15 residues. CDR3: CASSIDGQANQPQHF. Written as DNA, the CDR3 is TGTGCCAGTAGTATAGACGGACAGGCGAATCAGCCCCAGCATTTT.

In DNA, the CDR3 is TGCGCCAGCAGCCACTATCCGGGACAGGGAGTAGATACGCAGTATTTT. This encodes CASSHYPGQGVDTQYF. The chain carries TRBV4-3 and TRBJ2-3; 9 nucleotides match TRBD1. Looked up from germline, CDR1 is LGHNA and CDR2 is YSLEER. The CDR3 has 16 residues. V dropped 3 bases and J dropped 5; count of bases not matched to a gene: 9.

The chain recombines TRBV4-3 with TRBJ1-5, with no clear D. CDR3 size: 15 residues. Germline V gives CDR1 LGHNA, CDR2 YSLEER. V was pared by 0 bases and J by 6 bases, with 12 bases between. CDR3 sequence reads: CASSQDEGEGQPQHF. The DNA for the CDR3 is TGCGCCAGCAGCCAAGATGAGGGTGAGGGTCAGCCCCAGCATTTT.

This clone was picked up a small number of times. The chain joins TRBV5-1 to TRBJ1-3; 9 nucleotides line up with TRBD1. In germline, CDR1 is SGHRS, CDR2 YFSETQ. The CDR3 covers 17 residues. The J segment lost 4 bases and the V segment lost 1 base, leaving 9 bases of the junction unmatched. The CDR3 sequence: CASSLLYGTGTGNTIYF. The DNA for the CDR3 is TGCGCCAGCAGCTTGTTGTATGGGACAGGGACAGGAAACACCATATATTTT.

The chain employs TRBV6-5 and TRBJ2-5; tentative D call: TRBD1 (5 bases). With 0 bases removed from V and 2 bases from J, the gap between germline ends came to 13 bases. The length of the CDR3 is 16 residues. Germline V gene sequence: CDR1 MNHEY, CDR2 SVGAGI. The CDR3 is CASSYSGVRAQETQYF. In DNA, the CDR3 is TGTGCCAGCAGTTACTCAGGGGTTAGGGCACAAGAGACCCAGTACTTC.